What follows describes a single T cell receptor (beta chain). As yet, its antigen is unknown. Germline V gene data show CDR1 as SGDLS and CDR2 as YYNGEE. Trimming left V 5 bases short and J 0 bases short, with 11 bases between. CDR3 length equals 14 residues. The sample originates from a study of OX40 agonist ivuxolimab in advanced cancers. Study summary: Of mixed ages from about 23 to 90 and averaging 60 years, the group was about 80% male. The study's findings and limits: Fewer expanded clones were found on average in CD4+ than in CD8+ T cells. The expanded peripheral T cells' antigen specificity was not determined. Within 6 weeks, CD4+ and CD8+ blood T cells expanded clonally at 0.1 to 3.0 mg/kg.

Only in-frame clones appear in the TCRdb table, and some are missing; sequencing was by immunoSEQ multiplex PCR. Among about 83,000 clones listed, 84% were seen once. This sequence joins TRBV9 and TRBJ1-1, with D uncertain. The sequence came from an adult with an advanced solid tumor such as melanoma, head and neck, liver or kidney cancer. Sample: CD4+ or CD8+ T cells sorted from blood, taken in a trial of the OX40 agonist ivuxolimab. The CDR3 DNA reads as TGTGCCAGCAGTGTCGGCAACTTGAACACTGAAGCTTTCTTT. It is translated as CASSVGNLNTEAFF.